One and the same sample provided the 6 T cell receptor beta chains below, sequenced in a study of identical twins. TCRdb reanalysed the 5' RACE reads using MiXCR and keeps one entry per CDR3 protein. The table lists about 550,000 distinct CDR3 sequences, more than 20% of them singletons. This sample was shared with a second study, whose subject was yellow fever vaccine responses in identical twins.

The source material was CD4+ T cells sorted from blood. The source is a woman aged 18-29 years in good health.

J is TRBJ2-2 and V is TRBV6-1; the match to TRBD1 covers 7 bases. Germline assignment: CDR1 MNHNS and CDR2 SASEGT. The CDR3 runs 16 residues. Trimming cost V 7 bases and J 5 bases; bases outside gene matches: 13. The CDR3 DNA is TGTGCCAGCACTCTGCTAGGCAGGGGGAAGACCGGGGAGCTGTTTTTT. As protein: CASTLLGRGKTGELFF.

This clonotype has more than one count but fewer than ten. The V call is TRBV12-3 or TRBV12-4, the J call TRBJ1-1; tentative D call: TRBD1 (6 bases). The CDR3 length is 16 residues. V shed 3 bases and J shed 6 bases, with 20 bases lying between them. CDR3 region: CASSFRAVRGGSEAFF. Here the CDR3 DNA reads TGTGCCAGCAGTTTTCGCGCGGTTCGTGGGGGCTCTGAAGCTTTCTTT.

J is TRBJ2-7 and V is TRBV10-3; D is perhaps TRBD1 or TRBD2 (5 bases each). The length of the CDR3 is 16 residues. Germline CDR1 ENHRY, CDR2 SYGVKD. V was pared by 5 bases and J by 3 bases, with 20 bases between. The CDR3 sequence: CAISPGARNSGYEQYF. CDR3 in DNA: TGTGCCATCAGTCCCGGGGCCAGGAATAGTGGCTACGAGCAGTACTTC.

The chain links TRBV21-1 to TRBJ2-5; TRBD2 is taken as the D call from the table, unchecked against the DNA. TRBV21-1 is a pseudogene locus. The CDR3 is 16 residues long. The CDR3: CASSKKGTSGQETQYF. CDR3 DNA: TGTGCCAGCAGCAAGAAAGGGACTAGCGGACAAGAGACCCAGTACTTC.

The gene calls are TRBV9 and TRBJ2-3; no definite D call. The V gene lost 0 bases and the J gene lost 1 base, with 12 bases spanning the gap. Germline lookup yields CDR1 SGDLS and CDR2 YYNGEE. This CDR3 comprises 16 residues. The CDR3: CASSVVAFEGTDTQYF. For the CDR3, the DNA is TGTGCCAGCAGCGTAGTGGCCTTTGAGGGCACAGATACGCAGTATTTT.

Of note for this clonotype: Since no conserved phenylalanine or tryptophan closes the CDR3, a read error is the likely cause. The rearrangement links TRBV12-3 or TRBV12-4 to TRBJ2-7; D perhaps matches TRBD2 (6 bases). V was trimmed by 3 bases and J by 6 bases, leaving 9 bases between them. The CDR3 is 12 residues long. The CDR3 loop reads CASSFGGAEQYL. CDR3 bases: TGTGCCAGCAGTTTCGGCGGGGCCGAGCAGTACCTC.